These T cell receptor beta chains were read from a single sample in a study of blood T cell repertoires in COVID-19. Profiled with immunoSEQ multiplex PCR; TCRdb holds only in-frame clones, not every one. The sample records 250,000 to 350,000 clones, approximately 87% being singletons. Sequencing used PBMCs or T cells enriched from blood (not recorded which). These receptors originate from a woman in her thirties who had recovered from COVID-19. CDR3s include the opening cysteine and the closing phenylalanine or tryptophan. The D gene is left open where the match is weak. Expanded clones get a size class; other rows say once, few or many, or leave the size out.

TRBJ2-5 | TRBD1 | TRBV5-4 | NA | CASSLQGAKETQYF | TGTGCCAGCAGCTTACAGGGGGCTAAGGAGACCCAGTACTTC
TRBJ1-1 | NA | TRBV9 | NA | CASSETADNTEAFF | TGTGCCAGCAGCGAGACAGCTGACAACACTGAAGCTTTCTTT
TRBJ2-1 | TRBD2 | TRBV5-4 | NA | CASTYRSRGVNQGQFF | TGTGCCAGCACCTACAGGTCGCGGGGGGTAAATCAAGGGCAGTTCTTC
TRBJ2-5 | NA | TRBV10-1 | NA | CASSAQGGETQYF | TGCGCCAGCAGTGCACAGGGTGGAGAGACCCAGTACTTC
TRBJ1-2 | NA | TRBV5-1 | once | CASSLTGRTFNYGYTF | TGCGCCAGCAGCTTGACAGGACGGACCTTTAACTATGGCTACACCTTC
TRBJ1-2 | NA | TRBV14 | NA | CASSQEVLRGYGYTF | TGTGCCAGCAGCCAAGAAGTCCTTAGGGGTTATGGCTACACCTTC
TRBJ1-1 | NA | TRBV6-5 | NA | CASRVASEAFF | TGTGCCAGCAGGGTCGCGAGTGAAGCTTTCTTT
TRBJ1-6 | NA | TRBV6-5 | NA | CASSQGSSPLHF | TGTGCCAGCAGTCAGGGTAGTTCACCCCTCCACTTT
TRBJ2-5 | NA | TRBV4-1 | NA | CASSRTGSPVETQYF | TGCGCCAGCAGCCGAACAGGGAGCCCCGTGGAGACCCAGTACTTC
TRBJ1-5 | NA | TRBV6-5 | NA | CASSFSRNQPQHF | TGTGCCAGCAGTTTCAGTCGCAATCAGCCCCAGCATTTT
TRBJ2-2 | NA | TRBV30 | NA | CAWYGSRDNTGELFF | TGTGCCTGGTATGGGTCCCGGGATAACACCGGGGAGCTGTTTTTT
TRBJ1-5 | NA | TRBV11-2 | NA | CASSLGGENQPQHF | TGTGCCAGCAGCTTAGGCGGAGAGAATCAGCCCCAGCATTTT
TRBJ2-2 | NA | TRBV5-5 | NA | CASSLQSYTGELFF | TGTGCCAGCAGCTTACAGTCCTACACCGGGGAGCTGTTTTTT
TRBJ2-4 | TRBD1 | TRBV28 | NA | CASSLRGQSKNIQYF | TGTGCCAGCAGTTTAAGGGGACAGTCCAAAAACATTCAGTACTTC
TRBJ2-7 | TRBD2 | TRBV12-3/TRBV12-4 | NA | CASSPLAAYEQYF | TGTGCCAGCAGCCCACTAGCGGCCTACGAGCAGTACTTC
TRBJ2-7 | NA | TRBV5-5 | once | CASSVYYEQYF | TGTGCCAGCAGCGTTTACTACGAGCAGTACTTC
TRBJ2-5 | NA | TRBV25-1 | NA | CASSAGLLGPQETQYF | TGTGCCAGCAGTGCGGGACTCCTTGGGCCCCAAGAGACCCAGTACTTC
TRBJ2-1 | TRBD1 | TRBV9 | NA | CPRDRGQGDEQFF | TGCCCTCGGGACAGGGGGCAGGGGGATGAGCAGTTCTTC
TRBJ2-7 | TRBD1 | TRBV18 | NA | CASSPPTGVDEQYF | TGTGCCAGCTCACCACCGACAGGGGTGGACGAGCAGTACTTC
TRBJ2-5 | NA | TRBV30 | NA | CAWRPRGDQETQYF | TGTGCCTGGAGGCCCAGGGGGGACCAAGAGACCCAGTACTTC
TRBJ1-6 | NA | TRBV2 | few | CASSGYRDNSPLHF | TGTGCCAGCAGTGGATACAGGGATAATTCACCCCTCCACTTT
TRBJ1-2 | NA | TRBV2 | once | CASTPWKGPYGYTF | TGTGCCAGCACTCCATGGAAGGGGCCTTATGGCTACACCTTC
TRBJ1-1 | TRBD1 | TRBV7-2 | NA | CASSLESRRQGNTEAFF | TGTGCCAGCAGCTTAGAATCTAGGAGACAGGGGAACACTGAAGCTTTCTTT
TRBJ1-4 | TRBD1 | TRBV3-1/TRBV3-2 | NA | CASSPTGGTNEKLFF | TGTGCCAGCAGCCCGACAGGGGGCACTAATGAAAAACTGTTTTTT
TRBJ1-2 | TRBD1 | TRBV10-2 | NA | CASSESTRSGTGVLVYGYTF | TGCGCCAGCAGTGAGTCGACTCGCTCGGGGACAGGGGTTTTGGTCTATGGCTACACCTTC
TRBJ1-5 | NA | TRBV19 | NA | CASSVDRSQPQHF | TGTGCCAGTAGTGTCGACAGATCTCAGCCCCAGCATTTT
TRBJ1-6 | TRBD1 | TRBV30 | NA | CAWSLLRDRGPLHF | TGTGCCTGGAGTCTGCTCCGGGACAGGGGGCCCCTCCACTTT
TRBJ1-1 | TRBD1 | TRBV6-5 | NA | CASSYSGQMNTEAFF | TGTGCCAGCAGTTACTCGGGACAGATGAACACTGAAGCTTTCTTT
TRBJ1-5 | NA | TRBV12-3/TRBV12-4 | NA | CASNQGSQPQHF | TGTGCCAGCAACCAGGGTAGCCAGCCCCAGCATTTT
TRBJ1-3 | NA | TRBV7-6 | once | CASSLGGQTSGNTIYF | TGTGCCAGCAGCTTAGGTGGGCAAACCTCTGGAAACACCATATATTTT
TRBJ2-2 | TRBD1 | TRBV9 | NA | CASSEGTGGTGELFF | TGTGCCAGCAGCGAGGGGACAGGCGGGACCGGGGAGCTGTTTTTT
TRBJ1-1 | NA | TRBV19 | once | CASSLSGAPAFRAFF | TGTGCCAGTTCTCTCAGTGGGGCGCCCGCATTTCGAGCTTTCTTT
TRBJ2-2 | TRBD1 | TRBV5-5 | NA | CASSRDSPTGELFF | TGTGCCAGCAGCAGGGACAGTCCCACCGGGGAGCTGTTTTTT
TRBJ1-1 | NA | TRBV4-1 | once | CASRSEGTTEAFF | TGCGCCAGCAGATCGGAGGGTACGACTGAAGCTTTCTTT
TRBJ2-2 | NA | TRBV28 | NA | CASTTYRAGELFF | TGTGCCAGCACTACTTACCGGGCCGGGGAGCTGTTTTTT
TRBJ1-5 | NA | TRBV27 | NA | CASSPSAGFVQPQHF | TGTGCCAGCAGCCCTAGCGCAGGGTTTGTTCAGCCCCAGCATTTT
TRBJ1-6 | NA | TRBV6-2/TRBV6-3 | once | CASSYDYRSPLHF | TGTGCCAGCAGTTACGACTACCGGTCACCCCTCCACTTT
TRBJ2-7 | TRBD2 | TRBV19 | NA | CASSPGGDINYEQYF | TGTGCCAGTAGCCCGGGGGGGGACATAAACTACGAGCAGTACTTC
TRBJ2-3 | TRBD1 | TRBV29-1 | NA | CSGRDRGRTDTQYF | TGCAGCGGGAGGGACAGGGGGCGGACAGATACGCAGTATTTT
TRBJ1-3 | NA | TRBV11-2 | NA | CASSPRTGNTIYF | TGTGCCAGCAGCCCGCGGACAGGAAACACCATATATTTT
TRBJ1-6 | NA | TRBV28 | NA | CASKETGSSPLHF | TGTGCCAGCAAGGAAACAGGTAGTTCACCCCTCCACTTT
TRBJ1-2 | NA | TRBV6-2/TRBV6-3 | NA | CASSRVSDGYTF | TGTGCCAGCAGTAGAGTGTCGGATGGCTACACCTTC
TRBJ2-5 | TRBD2 | TRBV7-6 | NA | CASSLATSGGFASQETQYF | TGTGCCAGCAGCTTAGCGACTAGCGGGGGGTTTGCGAGCCAAGAGACCCAGTACTTC
TRBJ2-7 | TRBD2 | TRBV10-3 | once | CAITRLAGGYEQYF | TGTGCCATCACTCGACTAGCGGGGGGTTACGAGCAGTACTTC
TRBJ1-1 | TRBD1 | TRBV9 | once | CASSGTGGTEAFF | TGTGCCAGCAGCGGAACAGGGGGCACTGAAGCTTTCTTT
TRBJ1-1 | NA | TRBV19 | NA | CASSSPPGRTNTEAFF | TGTGCCAGTAGCTCACCCCCGGGTAGAACGAACACTGAAGCTTTCTTT
TRBJ1-2 | NA | TRBV9 | once | CASSPGGGDGSYGYTF | TGTGCCAGCAGCCCCGGAGGAGGGGACGGCTCCTATGGCTACACCTTC
TRBJ1-1 | NA | TRBV12-5 | once | CASGFQGTPLNTEAFF | TGTGCTAGTGGTTTCCAGGGAACGCCACTGAACACTGAAGCTTTCTTT
TRBJ1-1 | NA | TRBV28 | NA | CASNNGRGQKNTEAFF | TGTGCCAGCAACAATGGGAGGGGCCAGAAGAACACTGAAGCTTTCTTT
TRBJ1-5 | NA | TRBV3-1/TRBV3-2 | NA | CASGRGNQPQHF | TGTGCCAGCGGGAGGGGGAATCAGCCCCAGCATTTT